This T cell receptor (beta chain) was captured in a study of post-analysis software for immune sequencing data. Study in general: The patients showed relapsing-remitting, secondary progressive and progressive-relapsing multiple sclerosis courses.

Prepared TCR beta cDNA libraries contained unique molecular identifiers. Each batch of roughly 0.9 to 10 million T cells produced roughly 450,000 cDNA molecules. A single record per CDR3 protein comes from TCRdb applying MiXCR to the PCR reads. The sample holds about 760,000 distinct CDR3 sequences, 25% to 30% seen once. The CDR3 length is 14 residues. Germline CDR1 is LNHNV and CDR2 is YYDKDF (reference sequence). Between the trimmed V and J ends, which lost 0 bases and 6 bases, there was a span of 12 bases. Points on this clonotype: As yet, its antigen is unknown.

Study observations and caveats: Among about 5 TRBV segments more frequent in patients than controls were TRBV5-6, TRBV5-1 and TRBV20-1. Clustering by F measure revealed strong co-clustering among samples prepared together in one batch. There was significantly lower normalized Chao1 diversity in multiple sclerosis patients than in controls.

The TCR was taken from a girl under 18 with multiple sclerosis. This rearrangement joins TRBV15 to TRBJ2-7; no clear D gene. Sequencing used blood. Here the CDR3 DNA reads TGTGCCACCAGCAGAGATCGGCCCTCAGCCGAGCAGTACTTC. This sequence encodes CATSRDRPSAEQYF. Using reference TRBV15 and TRBJ2-7 for the parts outside the CDR3, the full variable domain is DAMVIQNPRYQVTQFGKPVTLSCSQTLNHNVMYWYQQKSSQAPKLLFHYYDKDFNNEADTPDNFQSRRPNTSFCFLDIRSPGLGDTAMYLCATSRDRPSAEQYFGPGTRLTVT.